The present T cell receptor beta chain was sequenced within a study of naive and memory T cell subsets (dated by TCRdb to about 2017). At the level of the whole study: An open-source, UMI-based TCR alpha and beta sequencing pipeline was applied to sorted naive and memory peripheral blood T cell subsets. The functional CMV T cell responses agreed completely with IgG serology results. RNA was DNase-treated and reverse transcribed with TCR constant-region primers, mostly using SuperScript III. General study outcomes and caveats: Naive repertoires, especially CD8, contained a few larger clonotypes, possibly memory cells re-expressing CD45RA. RNA-based TCR counts may be influenced by expression changes linked to T cell activation and differentiation. After error correction, only a single occurrence was seen for over 95% of naive TCR sequences, so much steeper abundance distributions were produced than in memory subsets. The abundance of TCRs followed a power law with an exponent that differed between naive and memory subsets yet stayed consistent across the three individuals. Gini index rose and Shannon and inverse Simpson diversity fell from naive through CM, EM and EMRA in both CD4 and CD8 cells. Single alpha or beta chain sequences, rather than paired alpha/beta receptors, were used to define clonotypes. No ground truth was available to validate the repertoire findings for the naive and memory subsets.

From the second PCR step onward, the TCR alpha chain libraries and the TCR beta chain libraries were amplified separately. The CMV status of each donor was determined by measuring IFNgamma production from CD4+ T cells after fresh PBMCs had been stimulated overnight with CMV viral lysate. CD4 T cells were positively selected using Miltenyi beads, after which CD8 T cells were positively selected from the CD4-negative fraction. Cells were stained for CD3, CD4, CD8, CD45RA, CD27 and a live/dead dye and were sorted on a BD Aria II into four subsets based on CD45RA and CD27. Blood came from a few healthy volunteers, each fractionated into CD4 and CD8 T cells and then into four differentiation subsets. About 130 ml of peripheral blood was collected from each donor, and PBMC were isolated from the blood using Ficoll-Paque PLUS density-gradient centrifugation. Sorted cells were lysed in RLT buffer, after which RNA was extracted using a Qiagen RNeasy kit and stored at -80 degrees C.

The method behind the library was UMI-ligation and nested PCR. To cover both TRBC1 and TRBC2, the beta constant-region primer consisted of an equimolar mix of two oligonucleotides. The ligated cDNA went through four rounds of PCR with nested alpha and beta constant-region primers together with the SP2 primer. A single-stranded oligonucleotide bearing the SP2 primer plus a 12-nucleotide UMI was ligated onto the 3' end of the cDNA by T4 RNA ligase 1. The ligation reaction was incubated at 16°C for about 20-25 hours. PCR2 was typically performed as a SYBR Green qPCR and was stopped at a predetermined threshold so that over-amplification was prevented. Every purification after the first one was done using Agencourt AMPure XP magnetic beads. Library quantification was done by Qubit, followed by a TapeStation check on which the main peak was expected at around 650 bp. The pooled libraries were sequenced on an Illumina MiSeq using v2 2x251 paired-end kits, which usually yielded roughly 0.95-2.1 million reads per sample. Libraries were pooled at about 4 nM per sample, and roughly 4.5-7.5% PhiX was added to improve cluster recognition. The paper's processing steps were these. V and J genes were assigned to Demultiplexor-processed FASTQ reads by Decombinator through tag matching, with a single base-pair mismatch being allowed. By using UMIs, Collapsinator corrected both sequencing errors and the frequency errors caused by PCR heterogeneity. CDR3Translator translated TCRs and extracted CDR3s from the conserved cysteine to the FGXG phenylalanine, flagging non-productive sequences. Gini, Shannon entropy and inverse Simpson indices were calculated on repertoires subsampled to equal numbers of UMI-defined TCRs. Power-law fits to clonotype abundance distributions were performed by maximum likelihood within the linear range. For one naive CD8 sample, the pipeline and MIGEC produced similar UMI counts, unique TCR numbers and clonal distributions. In one analysis, naive TCRs also found in any memory subset of the same donor were removed from the naive repertoire. Repertoires were searched for about 7,300 CMV-associated CDR3 sequences compiled from VDJdb and a published dataset. TCRdb reprocessed the public reads (quality trimming at Q25 with fastp, clone calling with MiXCR) and kept in-frame beta chains. Each entry is one CDR3 protein sequence, shown with its most common DNA and genes. These V and J calls derive from TCRdb rather than the authors' analysis. Counted in this sample were about 90,000 distinct CDR3 sequences; about 11% of them appeared once. The ten largest make up around 0.13% of the sample.

Concerning this clonotype: Its antigen target is currently unknown. Base qualities are not recorded, but no much larger clone differs from it by a single base.

From a lookup of the germline V gene, CDR1 and CDR2 are SQVTM and ANQGSEA. The CDR3 numbers 16 residues from cysteine through phenylalanine. CDR3 DNA only is kept here, 48 bases in frame from base 1. V lost 6 bases and J lost 0 bases, and the count of bases not matched to a germline gene is 5. The rearrangement combines TRBV29-1 with TRBJ2-6; the junction holds 10 bases that match TRBD1. The TCR comes from a human donor in good health. The sample consisted of naive CD4+ T cells from blood. Interpreted using the paper, the cell subset or site label stands for: naive T cells, CD45RA high CD27+. The DNA sequence is TGCAGCGTCGGGACAGGGGCCTTCTCTGGGGCCAACGTCCTGACTTTC. Its translation reads: CSVGTGAFSGANVLTF.